The T cell receptor (beta chain) under discussion was sequenced for a study of siplizumab effects on memory and regulatory T cells. Points on this clone: The antigen is undetermined.

The CDR3 is 13 amino acids. The V end lost 5 bases, the J end lost 4 bases, and 15 bases lay between the germline ends. CDR1 is GTSNPN, CDR2 SVGIG, per germline (reference sequence). Method: immunoSEQ multiplex PCR; TCRdb's copy keeps in-frame clones and lacks some. The sample lists more than 45,000 clones; 95% to 97% were seen once. General study results and limits: Memory cells seemed less diverse than naive T cells, which seemed major alloresponse contributors.

The study took three donor pairs, and their unstimulated naive, memory, effector memory and TEMRA subsets were sequenced. The source material was naive CD4+ T cells sorted from blood. The origin of this receptor is a human donor in good health. V is TRBV30 and J is TRBJ2-7; weak D call: TRBD2 (5 bases). The CDR3 loop is CAWSPGDAYEQYF. Written as DNA, the CDR3 is TGTGCCTGGTCCCCCGGGGATGCTTACGAGCAGTACTTC.